This TCR beta chain was sequenced during a study of graft-versus-host responses after intestinal transplantation. CDR3 length: 13 residues. V was trimmed by 3 bases and J by 9 bases, leaving 13 bases between them. Germline CDR1 and CDR2: SGHTS and YDEGEE. Comment on this clone: Antigen specificity is unknown.

Assay used: immunoSEQ multiplex PCR; TCRdb lists only in-frame clones, some missing. Of tens of thousands of clones in the sample, over 85% were seen once. This material consisted of unstimulated CD4+ T cells sorted from spleen or lymph node cells, taken before intestinal transplant. This receptor was obtained from a human donor who received an intestinal transplant. This sequence joins TRBV5-8 and TRBJ2-4; unclear D gene. Here the CDR3 DNA reads TGTGCCAGCAGCTCCCAGACCGGAATCATTCAGTACTTC. Protein product: CASSSQTGIIQYF. Full variable domain (rest looked up from reference TRBV5-8 and TRBJ2-4): EAGVTQSPTHLIKTRGQQATLRCSPISGHTSVYWYQQALGLGLQFLLWYDEGEERNRGNFPPRFSGRQFPNYSSELNVNALELEDSALYLCASSSQTGIIQYFGAGTRLSVL.